This T cell receptor beta chain was obtained from a study of identical twins. It was template switching that added a universal primer site, and there were unique molecular identifiers on the cDNA. TCRdb itself ran the 5' RACE reads through MiXCR, one entry per CDR3 protein. The sample lists hundreds of thousands of distinct CDR3 sequences, about 12% occurring once. General study results and limits: Twins showed weaker excess sharing in their beta out-of-frame sequences. Findings came from cross-sectional statistics, without long-term follow-up of donors. In cord blood, abundant beta clonotypes had fewer insertions; memory showed no trend.

As for this clonotype: Its antigen is currently unknown.

The CDR3 sequence is 15 residues long. V lost 4 bases, J lost 7 bases, and 6 bases stayed unmatched. In germline, CDR1 is SNHLY, CDR2 FYNNEI. A further study also used this sample, focusing on yellow fever vaccine responses in identical twins.

Sequencing was performed on PBMCs. The receptor comes from a woman between 18 and 29 years old in good health. This rearrangement joins TRBV2 to TRBJ2-7, with 14 bases that match TRBD2. As DNA, the CDR3 is TGTGCCAGCAGTGGGACTAGCGGGGGGCCTAGAGAGCAGTACGTC. Translating it yields CASSGTSGGPREQYV.